Described below is a single TCR beta chain sequence and its context. Its antigen is unknown. The data were taken from a study of OX40 agonist ivuxolimab in advanced cancers. Study summary: Patients were treated with intravenous ivuxolimab, dosed at 0.01 to 10 mg/kg and infused every 2 weeks.

Germline CDR1 reads SEHNR; CDR2 reads FQNEAQ (reference sequence). Germline trimming cut 2 bases from V and 16 bases from J; bases unmatched to any gene: 9. The CDR3 spans 13 residues. Using immunoSEQ multiplex PCR, the repertoire was profiled, and TCRdb retains in-frame clones only, with some absent. The sample has roughly 81,000 clones, over 85% seen once. General observations from the study: On average, CD8+ T cells showed a greater number of expanded clones than CD4+. At doses 0.1 to 3.0 mg/kg, CD4+ and CD8+ clones expanded.

This specimen was CD4+ or CD8+ T cells sorted from blood, taken in a trial of the OX40 agonist ivuxolimab. J is TRBJ2-2 and V is TRBV7-9; 8 nucleotides agree with TRBD1. This receptor was taken from an adult with an advanced solid tumor such as melanoma, head and neck, liver or kidney cancer. The CDR3 DNA reads as TGTGCCAGCAGCTTACCAGTCCGACAGGGGTGGTTTTTT. This encodes CASSLPVRQGWFF.